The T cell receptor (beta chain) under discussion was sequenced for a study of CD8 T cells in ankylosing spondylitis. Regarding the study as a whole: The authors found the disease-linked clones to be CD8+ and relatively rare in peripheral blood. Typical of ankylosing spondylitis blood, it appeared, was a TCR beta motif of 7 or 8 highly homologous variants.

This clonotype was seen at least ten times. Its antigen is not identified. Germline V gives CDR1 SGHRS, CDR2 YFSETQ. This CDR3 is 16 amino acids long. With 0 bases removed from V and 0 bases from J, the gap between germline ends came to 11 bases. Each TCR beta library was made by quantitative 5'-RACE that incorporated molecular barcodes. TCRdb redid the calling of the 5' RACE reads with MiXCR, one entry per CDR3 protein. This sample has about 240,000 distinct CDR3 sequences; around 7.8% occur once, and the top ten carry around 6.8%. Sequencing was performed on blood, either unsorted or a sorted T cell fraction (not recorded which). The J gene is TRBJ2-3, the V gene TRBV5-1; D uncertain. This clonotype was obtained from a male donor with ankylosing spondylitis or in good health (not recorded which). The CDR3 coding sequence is TGCGCCAGCAGCTTGGAGGCCGACCCTAGCACAGATACGCAGTATTTT. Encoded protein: CASSLEADPSTDTQYF. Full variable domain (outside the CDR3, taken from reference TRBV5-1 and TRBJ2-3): KAGVTQTPRYLIKTRGQQVTLSCSPISGHRSVSWYQQTPGQGLQFLFEYFSETQRNKGNFPGRFSGRQFSNSRSEMNVSTLELGDSALYLCASSLEADPSTDTQYFGPGTRLTVL.